This T cell receptor (beta chain) was found in a study of blood T cell repertoires in COVID-19. Study overall: Italy, Spain and the United States were the sources of the convalescent and acute COVID-19 samples. In each case, the material was cDNA or gDNA derived from T cells, B-cell-depleted T cells, or PBMCs.

Some clones are missing from TCRdb's copy, which holds only in-frame ones; the method was immunoSEQ multiplex PCR. Seen here are just over 150,000 clones, roughly 90% observed once, and the top ten hold around 7%. This clone was seen once. Recovered participants had two consecutive negative NP/OP PCR tests, healthcare professional clearance, or symptom resolution. Sequenced sample: PBMCs or T cells enriched from blood (not recorded which). The origin of this receptor is a woman in her fifties or sixties who had recovered from COVID-19.

CDR3 in DNA: TGTGCCAGCAGCTTAGCTTCATCGAACACCGGGGAGCTGTTTTTT. Translation: CASSLASSNTGELFF. The V and J genes are TRBV7-2 and TRBJ2-2, with D hard to call. In germline, CDR1 is SGHTA, CDR2 FQGNSA. This CDR3 contains 15 residues. V was clipped by 0 bases and J by 0 bases, with 5 bases between them.